A selection of T cell receptor beta chains follows, all from one sample in a study of shared clonotypes between healthy human individuals. Profiled with immunoSEQ multiplex PCR; TCRdb holds only in-frame clones, not every one. Altogether a few million clones are present, 85% to 95% being singletons, with the ten largest covering around 0.15%. Sequenced sample: naive CD4+ T cells sorted from blood. Receptor source: a man aged 18 to 29 in good health. CDR3s include the opening cysteine and the closing phenylalanine or tryptophan. A D gene is named only where the DNA matches it firmly. A row's size may be missing; if present it is once, few, many or a size class.

>TRBJ2-5|TRBV6-5|once|TRBD1
TGTGCCAGCAGTTACGCCCGACAGGGAGAGACCCAGTACTTC
CASSYARQGETQYF
>TRBJ2-2|TRBV7-2|-|-
TGTGCCAGCAGCTTAGTAAGCTGGGAAAGGACCGGGGAGCTGTTTTTT
CASSLVSWERTGELFF
>TRBJ2-3|TRBV6-1|-|TRBD2
TGTGCCAGCAGAAGAGCTAGCGGGGGGCCAGATACGCAGTATTTT
CASRRASGGPDTQYF
>TRBJ1-2|TRBV28|-|TRBD1
TGTGCCAGCAGTTTGCCGGGACAGGGGATGGGTGGCTACACCTTC
CASSLPGQGMGGYTF
>TRBJ2-6|TRBV30|-|-
TGTGCCTGGAGCGACTTTGTGGGGGCCGGTGGGGCCAACGTCCTGACTTTC
CAWSDFVGAGGANVLTF
>TRBJ1-6|TRBV6-6|once|-
TGTGCCAGCACCCTTTCCAATTCACCCCTCCACTTT
CASTLSNSPLHF
>TRBJ2-5|TRBV9|-|TRBD2
TGTGCCAGCAGCTCAGGTCTAGCGGGAGAGTTAAGAGGGACCCAGTACTTC
CASSSGLAGELRGTQYF
>TRBJ1-2|TRBV18|-|-
TGTGCCAGCTCACCGACAGGAGATGTCTACTATGGCTACACCTTC
CASSPTGDVYYGYTF
>TRBJ2-7|TRBV5-6|-|-
TGTGCCAGCCGGGTCCGGGTCCTCCTTGGCGAGCAGTACTTC
CASRVRVLLGEQYF
>TRBJ2-3|TRBV6-1|-|TRBD2
TGTGCCAGCCTACCGGCTAGCGGGGGGGCAGATACGCAGTATTTT
CASLPASGGADTQYF
>TRBJ1-3|TRBV9|-|-
TGTGCCAGCAGTGCAAGTACCAGGAGCTCTGGAAACACCATATATTTT
CASSASTRSSGNTIYF
>TRBJ2-5|TRBV10-3|-|TRBD1
TGTGCCATCAGTGAGGACAGGGCCTTGGGAGAGACCCAGTACTTC
CAISEDRALGETQYF
>TRBJ2-3|TRBV5-6|-|TRBD2
TGTGCCAGCACCGACTCACCGGGACTAGCGGGGGGGGACACAGATACGCAGTATTTT
CASTDSPGLAGGDTDTQYF
>TRBJ2-2|TRBV4-1|-|-
TGCGCCAGCAGCCTCGACCGGGAGCTGTTTTTT
CASSLDRELFF
>TRBJ1-5|TRBV29-1|-|TRBD1
TGCAGCGTCTCGACAGGGGGTGGGCAGCCCCAGCATTTT
CSVSTGGGQPQHF
>TRBJ2-7|TRBV29-1|once|TRBD2
TGCAGCGTTGAAGATTATAAGCGGGGAGTCTACGAGCAGTACTTC
CSVEDYKRGVYEQYF
>TRBJ1-4|TRBV9|-|TRBD1
TGTGCCAGCAGCGTATCGGGACAGTCCGGCATCAACTCTAATGAAAAACTGTTTTTT
CASSVSGQSGINSNEKLFF
>TRBJ1-5|TRBV5-1|-|-
TGCGCCAGCAGCTTGGGGACTGCGTCCAATCAGCCCCAGCATTTT
CASSLGTASNQPQHF
>TRBJ1-4|TRBV9|-|TRBD1
TGTGCCAGCAGCGCCGGGACAGCTGGGTCGTACGGTGAAAAACTGTTTTTT
CASSAGTAGSYGEKLFF
>TRBJ1-2|TRBV9|-|-
TGTGCCAGCAGCGCAGGGGAGGGATACTATGGCTACACCTTC
CASSAGEGYYGYTF
>TRBJ1-1|TRBV27|-|-
TGTGCCAGCAGTTCGTACAGGGACTACACTGAAGCTTTCTTT
CASSSYRDYTEAFF
>TRBJ2-7|TRBV14|-|-
TGTGCCAGCAGCCCCCCCGGGCATACCTACGAGCAGTACTTC
CASSPPGHTYEQYF
>TRBJ2-7|TRBV30|-|TRBD2
TGTGCCTGGAGTGTAGGGTCGACTAGCGGGTACTCCTACGAGCAGTACTTC
CAWSVGSTSGYSYEQYF
>TRBJ1-2|TRBV10-3|-|-
TGTGCCAGTTCGTTGGATCCTAACTATGGCTACACCTTC
CASSLDPNYGYTF
>TRBJ1-5|TRBV7-2|-|-
TGTGCCAGCAGCCGGGAGCCCGGGTATCAGCCCCAGCATTTT
CASSREPGYQPQHF